The rows below give T cell receptor beta chains drawn from one sample of a study of T cell changes during pregnancy in multiple sclerosis. TCRdb keeps only in-frame clones here, not all; method: immunoSEQ multiplex PCR. The sample contains over 55,000 clones, 89% of which appear only once. This sample comprised peripheral blood, obtained in the first trimester of pregnancy. These receptors all come from a female donor with multiple sclerosis, enrolled in a pregnancy study. Both conserved end residues are part of each CDR3. A D gene is named only where the DNA matches it firmly. Some rows mark clone size as missing; the rest say once, few, many or name a class of expanded clone.

J gene: TRBJ1-2
D gene: .
clone size: .
V gene: TRBV4-2
CDR3 DNA: TGTGCCAGCAGCCAAGGGGGGGGAACAGCGAACTATGGCTACACCTTC
CDR3 protein: CASSQGGGTANYGYTF

J gene: TRBJ1-4
D gene: .
clone size: .
V gene: TRBV12-5
CDR3 DNA: TGTGCTAGTGGTCCCGTAGAAAAACTGTTTTTT
CDR3 protein: CASGPVEKLFF

J gene: TRBJ2-1
D gene: TRBD2
clone size: .
V gene: TRBV27
CDR3 DNA: TGTGCCAGCAGTCCCCTTCCGGGACTAGGGGAAAATGAGCAGTTCTTC
CDR3 protein: CASSPLPGLGENEQFF

J gene: TRBJ1-2
D gene: .
clone size: .
V gene: TRBV5-8
CDR3 DNA: TGTGCCAGCACCCAGACAGGCTATGGCTACACCTTC
CDR3 protein: CASTQTGYGYTF

J gene: TRBJ2-3
D gene: TRBD2
clone size: few
V gene: TRBV29-1
CDR3 DNA: TGCAGCGCAGGGGTATCCGGACTAGCGGGAGGCGATACGCAGTATTTT
CDR3 protein: CSAGVSGLAGGDTQYF

J gene: TRBJ2-7
D gene: .
clone size: .
V gene: TRBV5-5
CDR3 DNA: TGTGCCAGCAGCCATAGCAACGAGCAGTACTTC
CDR3 protein: CASSHSNEQYF

J gene: TRBJ1-1
D gene: .
clone size: .
V gene: TRBV6-5
CDR3 DNA: TGTGCCAGCAGTTCCGACAGGAACACTGAAGCTTTCTTT
CDR3 protein: CASSSDRNTEAFF

J gene: TRBJ1-2
D gene: .
clone size: .
V gene: TRBV10-1
CDR3 DNA: TGCGCCAGCAGTGAGAGACCGGGAGGGCATGGCTACACCTTC
CDR3 protein: CASSERPGGHGYTF

J gene: TRBJ1-2
D gene: .
clone size: .
V gene: TRBV19
CDR3 DNA: TGTGCCAGTAGTACCATGGGGAGTCAGCAGGAATATGGCTACACCTTC
CDR3 protein: CASSTMGSQQEYGYTF

J gene: TRBJ2-3
D gene: TRBD2
clone size: .
V gene: TRBV2
CDR3 DNA: TGTGCCAGCAGACGGCTTAGTAGCGGGAGGACCTCAGATACGCAGTATTTT
CDR3 protein: CASRRLSSGRTSDTQYF

J gene: TRBJ1-2
D gene: TRBD1
clone size: .
V gene: TRBV6-1
CDR3 DNA: TGTGCCAGCAGTGAGCGGACAGGGGTCGGTGGCTACACCTTC
CDR3 protein: CASSERTGVGGYTF

J gene: TRBJ2-7
D gene: .
clone size: .
V gene: TRBV27
CDR3 DNA: TGTGCCAGCAGCCTTACCTTGGAGGGCTACGAGCAGTACTTC
CDR3 protein: CASSLTLEGYEQYF

J gene: TRBJ1-4
D gene: .
clone size: .
V gene: TRBV7-9
CDR3 DNA: TGTGCCAGCAGCTTAGGTTTCATGGGAGGTGGTACAACTAATGAAAAACTGTTTTTT
CDR3 protein: CASSLGFMGGGTTNEKLFF

J gene: TRBJ2-3
D gene: .
clone size: .
V gene: TRBV7-2
CDR3 DNA: TGTGCCAGCAGTCGCCAACTAGATGATACGCAGTATTTT
CDR3 protein: CASSRQLDDTQYF

J gene: TRBJ1-5
D gene: .
clone size: .
V gene: TRBV19
CDR3 DNA: TGTGCCAGTAGTATCAGGGTGGGAAATCAGCCCCAGCATTTT
CDR3 protein: CASSIRVGNQPQHF

J gene: TRBJ1-2
D gene: .
clone size: .
V gene: TRBV11-1
CDR3 DNA: TGTGCCAGCAGCTTAGCAGAGGGATCTGGTGGCTACACCTTC
CDR3 protein: CASSLAEGSGGYTF

J gene: TRBJ2-1
D gene: TRBD1
clone size: .
V gene: TRBV6-5
CDR3 DNA: TGTGCCAGCAGTTACTCCGGGACAGGGAATTCATGGTTCTTC
CDR3 protein: CASSYSGTGNSWFF

J gene: TRBJ2-7
D gene: .
clone size: .
V gene: TRBV2
CDR3 DNA: TGTGCCAGCAGGGACAGTTCTCCCTACGAGCAGTACTTC
CDR3 protein: CASRDSSPYEQYF

J gene: TRBJ2-2
D gene: .
clone size: .
V gene: TRBV6-5
CDR3 DNA: TGTGCCAGCAGTTACATATCAGGTGGCACCGGGGAGCTGTTTTTT
CDR3 protein: CASSYISGGTGELFF

J gene: TRBJ1-1
D gene: .
clone size: .
V gene: TRBV2
CDR3 DNA: TGTGCCAGCAGGGGGCGAAGCACTGAAGCTTTCTTT
CDR3 protein: CASRGRSTEAFF

J gene: TRBJ2-1
D gene: .
clone size: .
V gene: TRBV6-5
CDR3 DNA: TGTGCCAGCAGGGCAGGGGACTACAATGAGCAGTTCTTC
CDR3 protein: CASRAGDYNEQFF

J gene: TRBJ2-1
D gene: .
clone size: .
V gene: TRBV6-1
CDR3 DNA: TGTGCCAGCAGTGAAGCAGTTAAGCGATTAGAGGGAGCCCCCCAGTTCTTC
CDR3 protein: CASSEAVKRLEGAPQFF

J gene: TRBJ2-5
D gene: TRBD1
clone size: .
V gene: TRBV29-1
CDR3 DNA: TGCAGCGTTGAAGCCCTCCGGGACAGACTGCAAGAGACCCAGTACTTC
CDR3 protein: CSVEALRDRLQETQYF

J gene: TRBJ2-1
D gene: TRBD2
clone size: .
V gene: TRBV9
CDR3 DNA: TGTGCCAGCAGCGCCAAACTAGCGGGGGGGCCCTTTACCTACAATGAGCAGTTCTTC
CDR3 protein: CASSAKLAGGPFTYNEQFF

J gene: TRBJ1-1
D gene: .
clone size: .
V gene: TRBV19
CDR3 DNA: TGTGCCAGTAGTGAACAGCGGGACACTGAAGCTTTCTTT
CDR3 protein: CASSEQRDTEAFF

J gene: TRBJ1-1
D gene: .
clone size: .
V gene: TRBV27
CDR3 DNA: TGTGCCAGCAGTTTATTCCCGACACCTTACACTGAAGCTTTCTTT
CDR3 protein: CASSLFPTPYTEAFF

J gene: TRBJ2-2
D gene: TRBD1
clone size: .
V gene: TRBV13
CDR3 DNA: TGTGCCAGCAGCTTCGGGACAGGGGTCTACACCGGGGAGCTGTTTTTT
CDR3 protein: CASSFGTGVYTGELFF

J gene: TRBJ2-1
D gene: .
clone size: .
V gene: TRBV13
CDR3 DNA: TGTGCCAGCAGCTTAACTATGCGGGACAATGAGCAGTTCTTC
CDR3 protein: CASSLTMRDNEQFF

J gene: TRBJ1-4
D gene: TRBD1
clone size: .
V gene: TRBV2
CDR3 DNA: TGTGCCAGCACCAAAGAAGCAGGGCAGGGGGCAAATGAAAAACTGTTTTTT
CDR3 protein: CASTKEAGQGANEKLFF

J gene: TRBJ2-1
D gene: .
clone size: .
V gene: TRBV18
CDR3 DNA: TGTGCCAGCTCACCAGGGCAGGGCCCCTACAATGAGCAGTTCTTC
CDR3 protein: CASSPGQGPYNEQFF